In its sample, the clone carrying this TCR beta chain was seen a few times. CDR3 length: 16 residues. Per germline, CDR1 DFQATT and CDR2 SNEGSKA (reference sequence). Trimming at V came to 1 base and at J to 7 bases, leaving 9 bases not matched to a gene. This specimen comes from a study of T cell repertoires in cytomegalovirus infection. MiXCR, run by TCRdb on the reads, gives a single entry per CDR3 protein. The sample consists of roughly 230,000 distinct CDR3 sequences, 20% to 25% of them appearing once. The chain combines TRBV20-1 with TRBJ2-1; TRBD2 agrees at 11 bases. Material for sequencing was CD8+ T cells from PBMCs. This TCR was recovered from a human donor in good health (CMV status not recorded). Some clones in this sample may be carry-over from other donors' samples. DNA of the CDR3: TGCAGTGCTAGAGGACTAGCGGGGACCTTCTTAAATGAGCAGTTCTTC. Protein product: CSARGLAGTFLNEQFF.